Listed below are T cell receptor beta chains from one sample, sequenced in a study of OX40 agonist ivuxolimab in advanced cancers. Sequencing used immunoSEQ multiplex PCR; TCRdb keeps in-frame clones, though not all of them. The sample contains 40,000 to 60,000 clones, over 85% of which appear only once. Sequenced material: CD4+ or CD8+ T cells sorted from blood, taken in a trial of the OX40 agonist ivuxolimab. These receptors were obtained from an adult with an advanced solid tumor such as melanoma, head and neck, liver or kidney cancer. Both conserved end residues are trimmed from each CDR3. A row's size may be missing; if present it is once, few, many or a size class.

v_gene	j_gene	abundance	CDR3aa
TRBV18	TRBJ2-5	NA	ASSPLLADPGETQY
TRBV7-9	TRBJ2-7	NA	ASSLAPGAIPTYEQY
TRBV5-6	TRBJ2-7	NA	ASSLGARAYEQY
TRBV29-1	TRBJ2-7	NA	SVSVAGEQY
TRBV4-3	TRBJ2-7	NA	ASSQDLDNYEQY
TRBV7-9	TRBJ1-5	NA	ASGQSDDQPQH
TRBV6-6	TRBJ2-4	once	ASTRLEGAKNIQY
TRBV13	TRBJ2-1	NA	ASTLSGFAYNEQF
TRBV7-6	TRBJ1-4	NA	ASSLAQGTNEKLF
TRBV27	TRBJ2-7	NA	ASSFGRLTYEQY
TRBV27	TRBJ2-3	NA	ASSRPGLAGGGTDTQY
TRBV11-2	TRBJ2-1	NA	ASSLEPSRLI
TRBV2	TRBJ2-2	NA	ASSRERQGAVTGELF
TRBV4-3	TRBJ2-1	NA	ASSSTAESNNEQF
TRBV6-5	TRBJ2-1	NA	ASSYSLAGEGNEQF
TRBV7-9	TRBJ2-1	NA	ASSLTASGIYNEQF